The 10 T cell receptor beta chains presented below share a single source sample, sequenced in a study of early T cells in non-severe SARS-CoV-2 infection. TCRdb re-called the 5' RACE reads through MiXCR, storing one row per CDR3 protein. Of approximately 67,000 distinct CDR3 sequences in the sample, 9.1% were seen once. Sample: whole blood. These receptors came from an adult who was a healthcare worker with PCR-confirmed SARS-CoV-2 infection or an uninfected control (not recorded which).

There are a few counts of this clonotype. The V gene is TRBV20-1, the J gene TRBJ2-4; TRBD1 matches 8 bases. The germline CDR1 and CDR2 sequences are DFQATT and SNEGSKA (reference sequence). This CDR3 region has 14 residues. V was pared by 5 bases and J by 1 base, with 4 bases of the junction left unmatched. The CDR3 loop reads CSASDRVAKNIQYF. The CDR3 DNA sequence: TGCAGTGCTTCGGACAGGGTGGCCAAAAACATTCAGTACTTC.

This clonotype was seen at least ten times. The CDR3 DNA reads as TGCAGCGTTGCGACCGGGACCATAAACGTCCAGCATTTT. Translating it yields CSVATGTINVQHF. The chain employs TRBV29-1 and TRBJ1-5; possible D gene TRBD1, 5 bases. Trimming left V 4 bases short and J 12 bases short, with 19 bases between. The CDR3 spans 13 residues. The germline gives CDR1 SQVTM, CDR2 ANQGSEA.

The sample holds many counts of this clonotype. The chain recombines TRBV2 with TRBJ1-5, with 8 bases aligning to TRBD1. V trimming: 5 bases; J trimming: 4 bases; junction bases outside the gene matches: 4. CDR3 size: 14 residues. Germline V CDR1 and CDR2: SNHLY, FYNNEI. In DNA, the CDR3 is TGTGCCAGCAGTCCGGACAGGGCGAATCAGCCCCAGCATTTT. Translated: CASSPDRANQPQHF.

This clonotype was recorded at least ten times. The CDR3 loop reads CASSFVAGLYNEQFF. CDR3 DNA: TGTGCCAGCAGCTTCGTAGCGGGTCTTTACAATGAGCAGTTCTTC. The chain employs TRBV7-3 and TRBJ2-1; 7 bases fit TRBD2. The germline V gene encodes CDR1 SGHTA and CDR2 FQGTGA. Trimming removed 3 bases from V and 4 bases from J; junction bases left unmatched: 6. The CDR3 consists of 15 residues.

The J gene is TRBJ2-5, the V gene TRBV5-5; D is undetermined. V lost 0 bases to trimming and J lost 0 bases, with 12 bases between them. Germline CDR1 SGHKS, CDR2 YYEKEE (reference sequence). This CDR3 is built from 16 residues. The CDR3 region has the DNA TGTGCCAGCAGCTTGGAACAGTTCAGCGACCAAGAGACCCAGTACTTC. Protein product: CASSLEQFSDQETQYF.

This clonotype was recorded at least ten times. V and J are TRBV9 and TRBJ2-3, with TRBD2 as a possible D gene (5 bases). The germline gives CDR1 SGDLS, CDR2 YYNGEE. V lost 5 bases and J 1 base, leaving 11 bases between the germline ends. The CDR3 is made up of 14 amino acids. The chain's CDR3 is CASSWKGGTDTQYF. The CDR3 DNA sequence: TGTGCCAGCAGTTGGAAGGGAGGCACAGATACGCAGTATTTT.

The J gene is TRBJ2-7, the V gene TRBV9; D possibly corresponds to TRBD2 (6 bases). Germline loops: CDR1 SGDLS, CDR2 YYNGEE. The V end was cut by 0 bases, the J end by 6 bases, with 10 bases between. This CDR3 is 13 amino acids long. CDR3 protein: CASSVALGGEQYF. The CDR3 DNA sequence: TGTGCCAGCAGCGTAGCTTTGGGGGGCGAGCAGTACTTC.

This clonotype has only a few counts. This chain links TRBV24-1 with TRBJ2-3; no clear D gene. Germline values: CDR1 KGHDR, CDR2 SFDVKD. V was clipped by 4 bases and J by 5 bases, with 6 bases between them. CDR3 size: 12 residues. The CDR3 region is CATSDYGDTQYF. Written as DNA, the CDR3 is TGTGCCACCAGTGACTATGGAGATACGCAGTATTTT.

The V and J genes are TRBV6-5 and TRBJ2-5; TRBD2 matches at 10 bases. Germline trimming cut 7 bases from V and 6 bases from J; bases unmatched to any gene: 5. This CDR3 comprises 13 residues. Per germline, CDR1 MNHEY and CDR2 SVGAGI. DNA for the CDR3: TGTGCCAGCAAGCCTAGCGGGAGTAAGACCCAGTACTTC. Translating gives CASKPSGSKTQYF.

This clonotype was observed at least ten times. J is TRBJ2-7 and V is TRBV5-6; TRBD1 might be the D (6 bases). The V gene's germline CDR1 is SGHDT and CDR2 YYEEEE. This CDR3 is 14 amino acids long. The germline V and J ends were trimmed by 5 bases and 5 bases, with 17 bases remaining between them. The CDR3 sequence: CASRPLTGLNEQYF. CDR3 sequence (DNA): TGTGCCAGCAGACCTCTCACAGGGTTAAACGAGCAGTACTTC.